The 17 T cell receptor beta chains below were found in one sample sequenced in a study of CD8 T cells in Susac syndrome. Reverse transcription of about 0.5 to 1 ug RNA used random hexamers. TCRdb reprocessed the immunoSEQ multiplex PCR reads via MiXCR and lists one record per CDR3 protein. The sample yields about 80,000 distinct CDR3 sequences, approximately 96% seen once. Sequenced input: CD8+ T cells from PBMCs. The receptors here all came from a human donor with Susac syndrome.

The V call is TRBV20-1, the J call TRBJ2-1; weak D call: TRBD2 (5 bases). This CDR3 is built from 12 residues. V lost 0 bases and J lost 8, with 8 bases in between. CDR1 is DFQATT, CDR2 SNEGSKA, per germline (reference sequence). This CDR3 reads CSARDEGHEQFF. The CDR3 DNA follows: TGCAGTGCTAGAGATGAGGGCCATGAGCAGTTCTTC.

The gene calls are TRBV2 and TRBJ2-3; D uncertain. V was trimmed by 1 base and J by 3 bases, leaving 8 bases between them. Per the germline V gene, CDR1 is SNHLY and CDR2 is FYNNEI. The CDR3 has 14 amino acids. DNA of the CDR3: TGTGCCAGCAGTGAAGGGAAAGTTACAGATACGCAGTATTTT. Amino acids: CASSEGKVTDTQYF.

This clonotype was picked up one time. The chain uses TRBV2 and TRBJ2-3, with 10 bases fitting TRBD2. The J segment lost 0 bases and the V segment lost 7 bases, leaving 4 bases of the junction unmatched. Germline V gene sequence: CDR1 SNHLY, CDR2 FYNNEI. CDR3 length: 15 amino acids. The CDR3 sequence: CASTGSGGSTDTQYF. CDR3 DNA sequence: TGTGCCAGCACCGGTAGCGGGGGGAGCACAGATACGCAGTATTTT.

V is TRBV7-9 and J is TRBJ2-7, with 10 positions matching TRBD2. Trimming cost V 4 bases and J 4 bases; bases outside gene matches: 10. The germline V gene has CDR1 SEHNR and CDR2 FQNEAQ (reference sequence). This CDR3 comprises 16 residues. DNA for the CDR3: TGTGCCAGCAGCTCTCGAGCGGGAGGGCCGGGGTACGAGCAGTACTTC. Translating gives CASSSRAGGPGYEQYF.

The CDR3 sequence is CASSSRTGGKYGYTF. The CDR3 DNA reads as TGTGCCAGCAGTTCCCGGACAGGGGGCAAATATGGCTACACCTTC. This chain links TRBV27 with TRBJ1-2; 11 positions agree with TRBD1. Germline lookup yields CDR1 MNHEY and CDR2 SMNVEV (reference sequence). J gave up 5 bases and V 4 bases, and 6 bases lay outside the gene matches. The CDR3 covers 15 residues.

The rearrangement links TRBV4-1 to TRBJ2-7; D gene ambiguous. Per the germline V gene, CDR1 is MGHRA and CDR2 is YSYEKL. The CDR3 runs 16 residues. The V and J ends lost 1 base and 2 bases respectively, with 15 bases between them. CDR3 sequence: CASSQVVTPFPYEQYV. DNA for the CDR3: TGCGCCAGCAGCCAAGTAGTGACACCTTTTCCCTACGAGCAGTACGTC.

V and J are TRBV6-6 and TRBJ2-1; TRBD2 might be the D (5 bases). Trimming left V 3 bases short and J 9 bases short, with 21 bases between. The V gene's germline CDR1 is MNHNY and CDR2 SVGAGI (reference sequence). The length of the CDR3 is 16 residues. Here the CDR3 DNA reads TGTGCCAGCAGTTATTCAGGAGGTCAATGGGTGGGTGAGCAGTTCTTC. Amino acids: CASSYSGGQWVGEQFF.

This clonotype was seen a single time. J is TRBJ2-1 and V is TRBV12-3 or TRBV12-4; 7 nucleotides agree with TRBD2. CDR3 length: 13 amino acids. The trim removed 6 bases at V and 6 bases at J, leaving 5 bases unmatched. DNA for the CDR3: TGTGCCAGCAGGGTGGGAGGGGTCAATGAGCAGTTCTTC. This translates into CASRVGGVNEQFF.

The rearrangement joins TRBV19 to TRBJ2-1; a possible D gene is TRBD2 (5 bases). Germline values: CDR1 LNHDA, CDR2 SQIVND (reference sequence). V was shortened by 5 bases and J by 0 bases, with 8 bases between the two germline ends. The CDR3 has 14 amino acids. CDR3 coding DNA: TGTGCCAGTAGTGGCGGGCCCTCCTACAATGAGCAGTTCTTC. This sequence encodes CASSGGPSYNEQFF.

CDR3 nucleotide sequence: TGCAGCGTTGAGGACAGGGGCCGGTGGGGGTATGGCTACACCTTC. Translation: CSVEDRGRWGYGYTF. This sequence joins TRBV29-1 and TRBJ1-2; 9 bases align to TRBD1. V was clipped by 3 bases and J by 5 bases; unmatched bases: 10. Germline V gene lookup returns CDR1 SQVTM and CDR2 ANQGSEA. This CDR3 contains 15 residues.

This chain joins TRBV9 and TRBJ1-2; TRBD1 is a possible D gene (5 bases). CDR1 is SGDLS and CDR2 is YYNGEE in the germline V gene. The germline V and J ends were trimmed by 0 bases and 2 bases, with 20 bases remaining between them. This CDR3 comprises 18 residues. The CDR3 spells CASSVATGGAVQNYGYTF. Here the CDR3 DNA reads TGTGCCAGCAGCGTAGCTACAGGAGGAGCGGTTCAAAACTATGGCTACACCTTC.

The V call is TRBV29-1, the J call TRBJ2-1, with 14 positions matching TRBD2. V trimming: 7 bases; J trimming: 7 bases; junction bases outside the gene matches: 3. Germline assignment: CDR1 SQVTM and CDR2 ANQGSEA. The CDR3 contains 13 residues. The CDR3 bases are TGCAGCGGTGGGACTAGCGGGAGTAATGAGCAGTTCTTC. Translating it yields CSGGTSGSNEQFF.

This chain uses TRBV5-1 with TRBJ1-1, with D hard to call. The CDR3 has 15 residues. The V gene's germline CDR1 is SGHRS and CDR2 YFSETQ. The V end lost 4 bases, the J end lost 6 bases, and 19 bases lay between the germline ends. As DNA, the CDR3 is TGCGCCAGCAGCCATTTCAGTCTCCAGGAGGCTGAAGCTTTCTTT. This gives the protein CASSHFSLQEAEAFF.

The chain recombines TRBV5-6 with TRBJ2-7, with 9 positions matching TRBD1. Germline values: CDR1 SGHDT, CDR2 YYEEEE. J gave up 3 bases and V 1 base, and 14 bases lay outside the gene matches. The CDR3 has 18 residues. This CDR3 is CASSLTHFLWDRDYEQYV. The DNA of the CDR3 is TGTGCCAGCAGCTTGACCCATTTCCTTTGGGACAGGGACTACGAGCAGTACGTC.

This chain uses TRBV6-5 with TRBJ1-5; D not resolved. V lost 6 bases and J 2 bases, leaving 11 bases between the germline ends. The CDR3 is made up of 14 amino acids. Germline V CDR1 and CDR2: MNHEY, SVGAGI. The chain's CDR3 is CASSPNSGNQPQHF. Here the CDR3 DNA reads TGTGCCAGCAGCCCCAATTCGGGCAATCAGCCCCAGCATTTT.

The J gene is TRBJ2-2, the V gene TRBV9; possibly TRBD1 or TRBD2 for D (5 bases each). The CDR3 contains 13 residues. Germline lookup yields CDR1 SGDLS and CDR2 YYNGEE. The V end lost 2 bases, the J end lost 4 bases, and 6 bases lay between the germline ends. CDR3 protein: CASSVGVTGELFF. Here the CDR3 DNA reads TGTGCCAGCAGCGTGGGGGTCACCGGGGAGCTGTTTTTT.

The chain is built from TRBV15 and TRBJ1-4, with D perhaps TRBD1 (6 bases). The germline V gene encodes CDR1 LNHNV and CDR2 YYDKDF (reference sequence). Trimming cost V 0 bases and J 2 bases, with 10 bases left between them. CDR3 length: 16 amino acids. The DNA of the CDR3 is TGTGCCACCAGCAGAGATAGGGGGGCTACTAATGAAAAACTGTTTTTT. This encodes CATSRDRGATNEKLFF.